Below are 26 T cell receptor beta chains sequenced from a single sample in a study of OX40 agonist ivuxolimab in advanced cancers. Receptor libraries were prepared by the immunoSEQ multiplex PCR assay. This is the immuneACCESS table as TCRdb keeps it, with only in-frame sequences that have V and J called. A part of the clones is gone; compared with another copy, unresolved V genes explain less than half, and the rest is unexplained. In this sample the table shows tens of thousands of clones, roughly 85% of which occur a single time. The ten largest clones represent 6.7% of the sample. The specimen comprised CD4+ or CD8+ T cells sorted from blood, sampled in a trial of the OX40 agonist ivuxolimab. The receptor set was obtained from an adult with an advanced solid tumor such as melanoma, head and neck, liver or kidney cancer.

V gene TRBV18 combines with J gene TRBJ2-2; no firm D call. The length of the CDR3 is 16 residues. Germline lookup yields CDR1 KGHSH and CDR2 LQKENI. V was pared by 2 bases and J by 3 bases, with 13 bases between. This CDR3 reads CASSPIRNADTGELFF. For the CDR3, the DNA is TGTGCCAGCTCACCAATCCGGAACGCCGACACCGGGGAGCTGTTTTTT. The entire variable domain, with the rest obtained from reference TRBV18 and TRBJ2-2, is as follows: NAGVMQNPRHLVRRRGQEARLRCSPMKGHSHVYWYRQLPEEGLKFMVYLQKENIIDESGMPKERFSAEFPKEGPSILRIQQVVRGDSAAYFCASSPIRNADTGELFFGEGSRLTVL.

The rearrangement joins TRBV4-1 to TRBJ1-3; tentative D call: TRBD1 (6 bases). The V and J ends lost 0 bases and 1 base respectively, with 10 bases between them. This CDR3 spans 16 amino acids. Germline V CDR1 and CDR2: MGHRA, YSYEKL. CDR3 amino acids: CASSQDVRGSGNTIYF. The CDR3 region has the DNA TGCGCCAGCAGCCAAGATGTCAGGGGATCTGGAAACACCATATATTTT.

The chain links TRBV11-2 to TRBJ2-3; 7 nucleotides line up with TRBD2. The CDR3 extends over 15 amino acids. CDR1 and CDR2 from the germline V gene are SGHAT and FQNNGV. V dropped 3 bases and J dropped 2; count of bases not matched to a gene: 5. CDR3 nucleotide sequence: TGTGCCAGCAGCTTTAGGACTAGGTCCACAGATACGCAGTATTTT. Its protein product is CASSFRTRSTDTQYF.

The CDR3 protein is CASRPKGRVGHEKLFF. CDR3 bases: TGTGCAAGTCGCCCGAAAGGGAGGGTAGGGCATGAAAAACTGTTTTTT. This rearrangement joins TRBV12-2 to TRBJ1-4. TRBV12-2 is noted as a pseudogene. This CDR3 region has 16 residues.

This chain links TRBV28 with TRBJ2-7; D could derive from TRBD1 or TRBD2 (5 bases each). The CDR3 extends over 12 amino acids. Germline V gives CDR1 MDHEN, CDR2 SYDVKM. Trimming took off 2 bases at V and 6 bases at J, with 8 bases between the two ends. The CDR3 DNA reads as TGTGCCAGCAGTTTAAGAGGGGCCGAGCAGTACTTC. Amino acid sequence: CASSLRGAEQYF.

The chain recombines TRBV6-1 with TRBJ2-2; no firm D call. The CDR3 extends over 11 amino acids. CDR1 and CDR2 (germline): MNHNS, SASEGT. Trimming took off 7 bases at V and 6 bases at J, with 6 bases between the two ends. CDR3 loop: CASTSPGELFF. The CDR3 DNA reads TGTGCCAGCACGTCACCCGGGGAGCTGTTTTTT.

V gene TRBV5-1 combines with J gene TRBJ1-2, with D tentatively TRBD1 (5 bases). There are 11 residues in the CDR3. CDR1 and CDR2 from the germline V gene are SGHRS and YFSETQ. Trimming removed 4 bases from V and 8 bases from J, with 9 bases in between. The chain's CDR3 is CASSGGRGYTF. The CDR3 DNA reads TGCGCCAGCAGCGGGGGGAGAGGCTACACCTTC.

This clone showed up just a few times. The genes are TRBV18 and TRBJ1-2; maybe TRBD1 (5 bases). Looked up from germline, CDR1 is KGHSH and CDR2 is LQKENI. The V gene lost 3 bases and the J gene lost 8 bases, with 13 bases spanning the gap. This CDR3 is built from 13 residues. The CDR3 loop reads CASSPQGLEGYTF. CDR3 nucleotides: TGTGCCAGCTCACCTCAGGGCCTCGAGGGCTACACCTTC.

CDR3 DNA sequence: TGTGCCAGCTCCCCATCGGGGTTGGAAGCTTTCTTT. Translated: CASSPSGLEAFF. The J gene is TRBJ1-1, the V gene TRBV7-2, with D uncertain. Germline V CDR1 and CDR2: SGHTA, FQGNSA. The V end lost 8 bases, the J end lost 8 bases, and 15 bases lay between the germline ends. CDR3 length equals 12 residues.

The rearrangement links TRBV12-5 to TRBJ2-3; D gene ambiguous. The CDR3 is 11 residues long. Germline loops: CDR1 LGHNT, CDR2 FRNRAP. Trimming removed 2 bases from V and 6 bases from J, with 3 bases in between. CDR3 protein: CASGLSDTQYF. CDR3 nucleotide sequence: TGTGCTAGTGGTTTGAGTGATACGCAGTATTTT.

This chain links TRBV21-1 with TRBJ2-5; whether TRBD2, the table's D call, matches the DNA was not checked. TRBV21-1 is an annotated pseudogene. This CDR3 contains 16 residues. DNA of the CDR3: TGTGCCAGCAGCACCGGGACTAGCGGGGACCAAGAGACCCAGTACTTC. This translates into CASSTGTSGDQETQYF.

To note about this clone: This specimen includes other DNA sequences encoding the same CDR3. This chain links TRBV19 with TRBJ2-6; D gene unclear. There are 15 residues in the CDR3. Germline V CDR1 and CDR2: LNHDA, SQIVND (reference sequence). With 3 bases removed from V and 1 base from J, the gap between germline ends came to 7 bases. The CDR3 region has the DNA TGTGCCAGTAGTATGGGTAGATCTGGGGCCAACGTCCTGACTTTC. Protein: CASSMGRSGANVLTF.

Only one count was recorded for this clone. The genes are TRBV9 and TRBJ2-1; D possibly corresponds to TRBD1 (6 bases). Deletions cut 4 bases from V and 6 bases from J, with 20 bases between. Germline loops: CDR1 SGDLS, CDR2 YYNGEE. This CDR3 has 16 amino acids. The DNA for the CDR3 is TGTGCCAGCAGCAAACGCCTAGCAGGGGACGGCAATGAGCAGTTCTTC. Its translation is CASSKRLAGDGNEQFF.

This clone was picked up a small number of times. The genes are TRBV7-9 and TRBJ2-5; D might be TRBD1 (6 bases). Trimming left V 4 bases short and J 3 bases short, with 15 bases between. Germline V gene sequence: CDR1 SEHNR, CDR2 FQNEAQ (reference sequence). The CDR3 extends over 15 amino acids. The CDR3 sequence is CASSSTDRSKETQYF. The CDR3 nucleotides read TGTGCCAGCAGCTCTACTGACAGGTCAAAAGAGACCCAGTACTTC.

This clone was picked up one time. The chain combines TRBV2 with TRBJ1-5, with TRBD1 identical over 8 bases. In germline, CDR1 is SNHLY, CDR2 FYNNEI. The junction had 5 bases not matched to a gene; V was cut back by 6 bases and J by 7 bases. The CDR3 covers 13 residues. The CDR3 DNA reads as TGTGCCAGCAGCCAGGGGGCAGGGCAGCCCCAGCATTTT. Translated, it gives CASSQGAGQPQHF.

The V call is TRBV5-1, the J call TRBJ2-5, with 8 bases that match TRBD2. V trimming: 4 bases; J trimming: 2 bases; junction bases outside the gene matches: 4. Germline V lookup: CDR1 SGHRS, CDR2 YFSETQ. This CDR3 is built from 14 residues. The CDR3 DNA reads as TGCGCCAGCAGCCCGATAGCGGGGCAAGAGACCCAGTACTTC. Translated: CASSPIAGQETQYF.

The rearrangement uses TRBV5-1 and TRBJ1-1; no definite D call. Germline CDR1 is SGHRS and CDR2 is YFSETQ. The CDR3 runs to 14 residues. Trimming took off 8 bases at V and 1 base at J, with 15 bases between the two ends. CDR3 DNA: TGCGCCAGTTATAGTACCCCAGCGAACACTGAAGCTTTCTTT. Translated, it gives CASYSTPANTEAFF. Drawing the rest from reference TRBV5-1 and TRBJ1-1, the complete variable domain is KAGVTQTPRYLIKTRGQQVTLSCSPISGHRSVSWYQQTPGQGLQFLFEYFSETQRNKGNFPGRFSGRQFSNSRSEMNVSTLELGDSALYLCASYSTPANTEAFFGQGTRLTVV.

The rearrangement links TRBV19 to TRBJ1-2; TRBD1 matches 9 bases. CDR1 and CDR2 from the germline V gene are LNHDA and SQIVND (reference sequence). This CDR3 has 15 residues. V gave up 3 bases and J gave up 7 bases; unmatched junction bases: 9. DNA of the CDR3: TGTGCCAGTAGTATTTTTCAGGGACAGGGACCTGGCTACACCTTC. Encoded protein: CASSIFQGQGPGYTF. Variable domain in full (rest from reference TRBV19 and TRBJ1-2): DGGITQSPKYLFRKEGQNVTLSCEQNLNHDAMYWYRQDPGQGLRLIYYSQIVNDFQKGDIAEGYSVSREKKESFPLTVTSAQKNPTAFYLCASSIFQGQGPGYTFGSGTRLTVV.

The chain has TRBV15 and TRBJ2-2; the D is unclear. Between the trimmed V and J ends, which lost 0 bases and 1 base, there was a span of 3 bases. CDR1 LNHNV and CDR2 YYDKDF come from the germline V gene (reference sequence). The CDR3 has 14 amino acids. CDR3 sequence (DNA): TGTGCCACCAGCAGAGATCAGAACACCGGGGAGCTGTTTTTT. Translation gives CATSRDQNTGELFF.

The gene calls are TRBV19 and TRBJ2-3; D is undetermined. The CDR3 extends over 14 amino acids. Germline V gene data show CDR1 as LNHDA and CDR2 as SQIVND (reference sequence). Trimming cost V 3 bases and J 1 base, with 8 bases left between them. The chain's CDR3 is CASSIFIRTDTQYF. In nucleotides, the CDR3 is TGTGCCAGTAGTATTTTCATACGCACAGATACGCAGTATTTT.

This chain uses TRBV25-1 with TRBJ1-2, with 7 bases aligning to TRBD1. The J segment lost 7 bases and the V segment lost 3 bases, leaving 5 bases of the junction unmatched. This CDR3 is 13 amino acids long. The germline CDR1 and CDR2 sequences are MGHDK and SYGVNS. The CDR3 sequence: CASSDEGARGYTF. CDR3 sequence (DNA): TGTGCCAGCAGTGATGAGGGGGCCCGTGGCTACACCTTC.

This sequence joins TRBV2 and TRBJ2-1; no definite D call. Germline V CDR1 and CDR2: SNHLY, FYNNEI. The CDR3 extends over 15 amino acids. V lost 1 base to trimming and J lost 2 bases, with 9 bases between them. For the CDR3, the DNA is TGTGCCAGCAGTGAAGGAAGGAACACCTACAATGAGCAGTTCTTC. Residues: CASSEGRNTYNEQFF.

The CDR3 DNA reads as TGTGCCAGCAGCTTGAGGTGGGGGCTTGGCTACACCTTC. Protein product: CASSLRWGLGYTF. The genes are TRBV5-6 and TRBJ1-2; D is possibly TRBD1 (6 bases). Germline lookup yields CDR1 SGHDT and CDR2 YYEEEE. There are 13 residues in the CDR3. The V end was cut by 1 base, the J end by 7 bases, with 11 bases between.

The chain links TRBV5-4 to TRBJ2-3; maybe TRBD1 (8 bases). CDR1 and CDR2 (germline): SGHNT, YYREEE (reference sequence). The CDR3 is made up of 17 amino acids. The V and J ends lost 0 bases and 1 base respectively, with 15 bases between them. CDR3 bases: TGTGCCAGCAGCTTGGGACTAGCAGGGGGCGGCACAGATACGCAGTATTTT. The encoded protein is CASSLGLAGGGTDTQYF.

J is TRBJ1-2 and V is TRBV7-2, with D perhaps TRBD1 (5 bases). The V end was cut by 0 bases, the J end by 4 bases, with 15 bases between. Germline V gives CDR1 SGHTA, CDR2 FQGNSA. The length of the CDR3 is 16 residues. CDR3 bases: TGTGCCAGCAGCTTAGCTCCAGGGAATACTGTCTATGGCTACACCTTC. This gives the protein CASSLAPGNTVYGYTF.

J is TRBJ2-2 and V is TRBV30, with 9 positions matching TRBD1. CDR1 and CDR2 (germline): GTSNPN, SVGIG (reference sequence). CDR3 size: 12 residues. Germline trimming cut 3 bases from V and 7 bases from J; bases unmatched to any gene: 0. CDR3 DNA: TGTGCCTGGAGGGGACAGGGCGGGGAGCTGTTTTTT. This encodes CAWRGQGGELFF.